This T cell receptor (beta chain) is from a study of shared clonotypes between healthy human individuals. In this sample, this clone turned up many times. Profiling relied on immunoSEQ multiplex PCR, and the TCRdb table lists in-frame clones only, not all of them. Among about 1 million clones listed, under 80% were seen once. The CDR3 consists of 15 residues. V dropped 0 bases and J dropped 8 bases, with 17 bases sitting between them. Germline loops: CDR1 SGHNT, CDR2 YYREEE (reference sequence). The source material was memory CD4+ T cells sorted from blood. The sample's subset: CD45RA-negative fraction. The clonotype comes from a young man in good health. The V call is TRBV5-4, the J call TRBJ1-1, with unresolved D. The CDR3 loop is CASSLAGSLRREAFF. CDR3 DNA: TGTGCCAGCAGCTTGGCCGGGTCCCTCCGTAGGGAAGCTTTCTTT.